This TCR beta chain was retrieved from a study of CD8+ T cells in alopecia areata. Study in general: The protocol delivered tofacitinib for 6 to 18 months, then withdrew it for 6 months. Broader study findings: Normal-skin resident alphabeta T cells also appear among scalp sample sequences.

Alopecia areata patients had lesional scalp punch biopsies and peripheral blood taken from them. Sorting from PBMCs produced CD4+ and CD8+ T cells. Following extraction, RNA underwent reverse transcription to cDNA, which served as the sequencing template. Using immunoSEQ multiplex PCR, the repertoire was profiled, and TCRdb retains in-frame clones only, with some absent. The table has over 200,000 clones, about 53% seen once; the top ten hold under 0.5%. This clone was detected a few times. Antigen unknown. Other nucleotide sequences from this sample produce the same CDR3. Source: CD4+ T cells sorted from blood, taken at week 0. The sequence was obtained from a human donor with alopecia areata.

Written as DNA, the CDR3 is TGTGCCAGCAGCGTACGCGCAGGGGGAAACACCGGGGAGCTGTTTTTT. Translated, it gives CASSVRAGGNTGELFF. This rearrangement joins TRBV9 to TRBJ2-2; 7 bases map to TRBD1. V lost 1 base to trimming and J lost 2 bases; unmatched junction nucleotides: 5. The germline gives CDR1 SGDLS, CDR2 YYNGEE. This CDR3 spans 16 amino acids.